Presented here are 23 T cell receptor beta chains from one specimen sequenced in a study of cytomegalovirus exposure and HLA in healthy donors. Assay used: immunoSEQ multiplex PCR; TCRdb lists only in-frame clones, some missing. The data show some 210,000 clones, approximately 82% seen once. Sequenced: PBMCs. Source of these receptors: a woman in her late teens or twenties in good health and CMV-seronegative.

V usage is TRBV28 and J usage is TRBJ2-7, with D possibly being TRBD1 (6 bases). Trimming pared 3 bases from V and 1 base from J, leaving 13 bases between. CDR1 is MDHEN and CDR2 is SYDVKM in the germline V gene. The CDR3 spans 15 residues. The CDR3 sequence: CASSFVTGFSYEQYF. CDR3 DNA: TGTGCCAGCAGTTTTGTCACAGGGTTTTCCTACGAGCAGTACTTC.

This chain links TRBV27 with TRBJ1-1; D remains ambiguous. Germline CDR1 is MNHEY and CDR2 is SMNVEV (reference sequence). Trimming stripped 5 bases from V and 5 bases from J, with 12 bases between. The CDR3 has 13 residues. This CDR3 is CASSPTGETEAFF. The CDR3 bases are TGTGCCAGCAGTCCCACCGGGGAAACTGAAGCTTTCTTT.

The V gene is TRBV6-1, the J gene TRBJ1-3, with 8 bases fitting TRBD1. Germline V gives CDR1 MNHNS, CDR2 SASEGT. Trimming removed 6 bases from V and 1 base from J; junction bases left unmatched: 2. CDR3 length: 14 amino acids. The CDR3 spells CASSYRGSGNTIYF. CDR3 nucleotide sequence: TGTGCCAGCAGCTACAGGGGGTCTGGAAACACCATATATTTT.

V is TRBV6-5 and J is TRBJ1-2; D gene unclear. V dropped 6 bases and J dropped 2 bases, with 13 bases sitting between them. This CDR3 has 14 amino acids. Germline CDR1 MNHEY, CDR2 SVGAGI. The chain's CDR3 is CASSRTTENYGYTF. CDR3 nucleotide sequence: TGTGCCAGCAGCCGCACCACAGAAAACTATGGCTACACCTTC.

The V call is TRBV5-6, the J call TRBJ1-2; no firm D call. This CDR3 region has 14 residues. Germline CDR1 SGHDT, CDR2 YYEEEE. The V end was cut by 3 bases, the J end by 1 base, with 10 bases between. CDR3 bases: TGTGCCAGCAGCTCGGACGTCGGTAACTATGGCTACACCTTC. Translating it yields CASSSDVGNYGYTF.

This clone was observed a few times. The rearrangement links TRBV7-9 to TRBJ2-7; tentative D call: TRBD2 (6 bases). This CDR3 has 16 amino acids. V gave up 5 bases and J gave up 3 bases, with 20 bases separating them. Germline-derived CDR1 and CDR2 are SEHNR and FQNEAQ (reference sequence). The CDR3 DNA sequence: TGTGCCAGCAGCCCGCCTCCGGGACTTAAGGTCTACGAGCAGTACTTC. The encoded protein is CASSPPPGLKVYEQYF. The full variable domain, rest sourced from reference TRBV7-9 and TRBJ2-7, is DTGVSQNPRHKITKRGQNVTFRCDPISEHNRLYWYRQTLGQGPEFLTYFQNEAQLEKSRLLSDRFSAERPKGSFSTLEIQRTEQGDSAMYLCASSPPPGLKVYEQYFGPGTRLTVT.

V usage is TRBV6-6 and J usage is TRBJ2-7; D not resolved. CDR1 and CDR2 from the germline V gene are MNHNY and SVGAGI (reference sequence). V was cut by 2 bases and J by 2 bases, with 13 bases left in between. The CDR3 has 15 residues. The CDR3 reads CASSYARRRTYEQYF. The CDR3 DNA follows: TGTGCCAGCAGTTACGCTCGCCGGCGTACCTACGAGCAGTACTTC.

The chain recombines TRBV5-1 with TRBJ2-3; D is perhaps TRBD2 (5 bases). The germline CDR1 and CDR2 sequences are SGHRS and YFSETQ. V was clipped by 0 bases and J by 6 bases, with 5 bases between them. The CDR3 has 12 amino acids. The CDR3 here is CASSLERDTQYF. CDR3 nucleotide sequence: TGCGCCAGCAGCTTGGAGCGGGATACGCAGTATTTT.

The J gene is TRBJ2-7, the V gene TRBV5-1, with 7 nucleotides matching TRBD2. Trimming at V came to 4 bases and at J to 4 bases, leaving 11 bases not matched to a gene. The CDR3 is 15 residues long. Germline V gives CDR1 SGHRS, CDR2 YFSETQ. Here the CDR3 DNA reads TGCGCCAGCAGCCCCCGGGACTATGATGTTTACGAGCAGTACTTC. Translated: CASSPRDYDVYEQYF. The whole variable domain, remainder taken from reference TRBV5-1 and TRBJ2-7, is KAGVTQTPRYLIKTRGQQVTLSCSPISGHRSVSWYQQTPGQGLQFLFEYFSETQRNKGNFPGRFSGRQFSNSRSEMNVSTLELGDSALYLCASSPRDYDVYEQYFGPGTRLTVT.

This sequence joins TRBV6-5 and TRBJ1-2, with TRBD1 as a possible D gene (6 bases). The CDR3 has 14 amino acids. Trimming left V 4 bases short and J 8 bases short, with 17 bases between. In germline, CDR1 is MNHEY, CDR2 SVGAGI. CDR3 loop: CASSSAQGSKGYTF. The CDR3, as DNA: TGTGCCAGCAGTTCCGCACAGGGTTCTAAAGGCTACACCTTC.

A word on this clone: The germline gene is not matched at one end of the junction; a read error may be the cause. The chain couples TRBV5-1 to TRBJ2-3, with 8 bases identical to TRBD2. The germline V gene encodes CDR1 SGHRS and CDR2 YFSETQ. The CDR3 is 16 residues long. The CDR3 nucleotides read TGCGCCAGCAGCTTGGTAGCCCGGACTAGCAGAGATACGCAGTATTTT. Its protein product is CASSLVARTSRDTQYF.

The rearrangement uses TRBV21-1 and TRBJ2-7; TRBD1, as called in the table, went unchecked against the DNA. TRBV21-1 counts as a pseudogene. CDR3 length: 13 residues. The CDR3 reads CASSETGTYEQYF. CDR3 DNA: TGTGCCAGCAGCGAGACAGGGACCTACGAGCAGTACTTC.

The chain uses TRBV6-1 and TRBJ2-6; D is unclear. This CDR3 comprises 12 residues. With 9 bases removed from V and 0 bases from J, the gap between germline ends came to 3 bases. CDR1 is MNHNS and CDR2 is SASEGT in the germline V gene. CDR3 residues: CARDSGANVLTF. CDR3 bases: TGTGCCAGGGACTCTGGGGCCAACGTCCTGACTTTC.

This clone was recorded a few times. The rearrangement joins TRBV7-6 to TRBJ2-7; D may correspond to TRBD1 or TRBD2 (6 bases each). Germline assignment: CDR1 SGHVS and CDR2 FNYEAQ. The V end was cut by 6 bases, the J end by 2 bases, with 17 bases between. The length of the CDR3 is 15 residues. CDR3 sequence reads: CASSGGQPATYEQYF. The DNA of the CDR3 is TGTGCCAGCAGTGGGGGGCAACCAGCCACCTACGAGCAGTACTTC.

This clone was detected once. The genes are TRBV6-6 and TRBJ1-1; D remains ambiguous. The CDR3 runs to 15 residues. V gave up 7 bases and J gave up 0 bases, with 15 bases separating them. Per germline, CDR1 MNHNY and CDR2 SVGAGI (reference sequence). CDR3: CASTTHEVLNTEAFF. CDR3 bases: TGTGCCAGCACCACCCATGAGGTTTTGAACACTGAAGCTTTCTTT.

V gene TRBV6-1 combines with J gene TRBJ2-4, with no clear D. The CDR3 contains 13 residues. V was pared by 5 bases and J by 6 bases, with 11 bases between. Germline V lookup: CDR1 MNHNS, CDR2 SASEGT. As DNA, the CDR3 is TGTGCCAGCAGTTCTCTCGTCGGAAACATTCAGTACTTC. Amino acids: CASSSLVGNIQYF.

V gene TRBV28 combines with J gene TRBJ1-3, with no clear D. The CDR3 extends over 13 amino acids. Germline lookup yields CDR1 MDHEN and CDR2 SYDVKM. The V gene lost 2 bases and the J gene lost 4 bases, with 6 bases spanning the gap. The CDR3 reads CASSLGGGNTIYF. DNA of the CDR3: TGTGCCAGCAGTTTAGGAGGGGGAAACACCATATATTTT.

In the case of this clone: A junction end diverges from the germline sequence, so it may reflect a read error. The J gene is TRBJ1-4, the V gene TRBV7-7; no clear D gene. CDR3 length equals 15 residues. Germline CDR1 and CDR2: SSHAT and FNYEAQ (reference sequence). The CDR3 DNA follows: TGTGCTAGCAGCCCTGGCCCCGGATTTAATGAAAAACTGTTTTTT. Residues: CASSPGPGFNEKLFF.

The chain carries TRBV5-1 and TRBJ2-1, with 8 bases fitting TRBD2. Trimming at V came to 4 bases and at J to 2 bases, leaving 8 bases not matched to a gene. The CDR3 sequence is 16 residues long. The V gene's germline CDR1 is SGHRS and CDR2 YFSETQ. The CDR3 reads CASSDLRGGTYNEQFF. The CDR3 bases are TGCGCCAGCAGCGATCTACGCGGGGGGACCTACAATGAGCAGTTCTTC.

CDR3 amino acids: CASSLVASGRVHEQFF. CDR3 nucleotide sequence: TGCGCCAGCAGCTTGGTGGCTAGCGGGAGGGTCCATGAGCAGTTCTTC. The chain is built from TRBV5-1 and TRBJ2-1; TRBD2 matches 12 bases. CDR1 SGHRS and CDR2 YFSETQ come from the germline V gene. There are 16 residues in the CDR3. V was clipped by 0 bases and J by 8 bases; unmatched bases: 6.

The chain recombines TRBV6-5 with TRBJ1-4; unclear D gene. The CDR3 is 13 amino acids. Trimming pared 0 bases from V and 8 bases from J, leaving 7 bases between. Per germline, CDR1 MNHEY and CDR2 SVGAGI. The CDR3 DNA reads as TGTGCCAGCAGTTACTCGGAGGGCGAAAAACTGTTTTTT. It codes for CASSYSEGEKLFF.

The genes are TRBV30 and TRBJ2-2, with D possibly being TRBD1 (6 bases). Germline V CDR1 and CDR2: GTSNPN, SVGIG (reference sequence). This CDR3 is built from 15 residues. The ends were cut back, 3 bases at V and 4 bases at J, with 15 bases in the middle. The CDR3 is CAWRGGYRGTGELFF. The CDR3 DNA sequence: TGTGCCTGGAGAGGGGGTTATCGTGGCACCGGGGAGCTGTTTTTT.

This clone was detected once. V is TRBV5-1 and J is TRBJ2-7, with 9 nucleotides matching TRBD1. The J segment lost 3 bases and the V segment lost 8 bases, leaving 6 bases of the junction unmatched. Germline loops: CDR1 SGHRS, CDR2 YFSETQ. The CDR3 consists of 13 residues. The CDR3, as DNA: TGCGCCAGTCGCCCGGGACAGGGCTACGAGCAGTACTTC. Translated: CASRPGQGYEQYF.